This TCR beta chain was captured in a study of blood T cell repertoires in COVID-19. The method was immunoSEQ multiplex PCR; TCRdb's version includes in-frame clones alone and lacks a portion of them. The profile covers under 300,000 clones, with around 84% appearing a single time and about 7.1% taken by the ten largest. CDR3 length equals 17 residues. Germline V gives CDR1 LGHDT, CDR2 YNNKEL (reference sequence). Between the trimmed V and J ends, which lost 0 bases and 2 bases, there was a span of 16 bases. The sample consisted of peripheral blood. The V and J genes are TRBV3-1 (or the pseudogene TRBV3-2) and TRBJ1-1, with D perhaps matching TRBD1 (5 bases). This sequence was found in a woman aged 70-85 years with active or convalescent COVID-19. The chain's CDR3 is CASSQDGGSGANTEAFF. The CDR3 DNA reads as TGTGCCAGCAGCCAAGATGGAGGGTCCGGGGCCAACACTGAAGCTTTCTTT.